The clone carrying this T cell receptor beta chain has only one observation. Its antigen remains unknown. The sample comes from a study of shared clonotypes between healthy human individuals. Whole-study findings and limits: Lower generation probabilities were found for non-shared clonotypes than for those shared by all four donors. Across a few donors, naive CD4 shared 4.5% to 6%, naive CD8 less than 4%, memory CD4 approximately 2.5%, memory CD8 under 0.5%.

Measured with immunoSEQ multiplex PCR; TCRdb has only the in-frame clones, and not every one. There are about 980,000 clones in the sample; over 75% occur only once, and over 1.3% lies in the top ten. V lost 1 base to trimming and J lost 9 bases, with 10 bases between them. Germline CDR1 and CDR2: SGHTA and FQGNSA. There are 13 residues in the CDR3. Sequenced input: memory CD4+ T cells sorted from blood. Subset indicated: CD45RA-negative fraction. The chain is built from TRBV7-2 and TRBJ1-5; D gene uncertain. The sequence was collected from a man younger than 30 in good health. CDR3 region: CASSLGKNGPQHF. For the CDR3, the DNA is TGTGCCAGCAGCTTAGGGAAGAACGGGCCCCAGCATTTT.